One sample yielded the 8 T cell receptor beta chains listed below, sequenced in a study of cytomegalovirus exposure and HLA in healthy donors. PCR employed 60 Vbeta and 13 Jbeta primers. Only in-frame clones appear in the TCRdb table, and some are missing; sequencing was by immunoSEQ multiplex PCR. The table lists 200,000 or so clones, more than 70% of them singletons. Specimen: PBMCs. All receptors come from a human donor in good health.

The chain employs TRBV28 and TRBJ1-2; D is ambiguous. The V end was cut by 6 bases, the J end by 3 bases, with 11 bases between. Germline loops: CDR1 MDHEN, CDR2 SYDVKM. The CDR3 is 13 amino acids. CDR3 protein: CASRPGRHYGYTF. The CDR3 nucleotides are TGTGCCAGCAGGCCTGGCAGGCACTATGGCTACACCTTC.

This chain joins TRBV5-8 and TRBJ2-5, with 13 bases matching TRBD2. The V segment lost 4 bases and the J segment 1 base; nucleotides outside the gene matches: 7. The CDR3 has 17 amino acids. CDR1 and CDR2 (germline): SGHTS, YDEGEE. The CDR3 bases are TGTGCCAGCAGCCCGGGGACTAGCGGGACCCTCCAAGAGACCCAGTACTTC. It specifies CASSPGTSGTLQETQYF.

The chain carries TRBV5-1 and TRBJ1-1, with D hard to call. This CDR3 comprises 14 residues. The germline CDR1 and CDR2 sequences are SGHRS and YFSETQ. V dropped 0 bases and J dropped 6 bases, with 12 bases sitting between them. The CDR3 spells CASSLGSASAEAFF. Written as DNA, the CDR3 is TGCGCCAGCAGCTTGGGATCGGCGAGCGCTGAAGCTTTCTTT.

This chain uses TRBV19 with TRBJ2-7, with 11 bases aligning to TRBD1. This CDR3 has 15 amino acids. Losses at the gene ends were 5 bases for V and 7 bases for J; bases not matched to a gene: 10. CDR1 and CDR2 (germline): LNHDA, SQIVND (reference sequence). The CDR3 DNA reads as TGTGCCAGTAGTCCAACCGGGACAGGGGGTGAAGAGCAGTACTTC. This sequence encodes CASSPTGTGGEEQYF.

This chain links TRBV19 with TRBJ1-5, with D unresolved. CDR1 and CDR2 (germline): LNHDA, SQIVND (reference sequence). V lost 8 bases and J lost 0, with 11 bases in between. This CDR3 region has 14 residues. CDR3 sequence: CASLLVGSNQPQHF. For the CDR3, the DNA is TGTGCCAGTCTTCTAGTAGGTAGCAATCAGCCCCAGCATTTT.

This chain joins TRBV4-1 and TRBJ2-1, with a tentative D call TRBD2 (6 bases). V was pared by 3 bases and J by 6 bases, with 12 bases between. The V gene's germline CDR1 is MGHRA and CDR2 YSYEKL. This CDR3 has 14 amino acids. The CDR3 protein is CASSHPGASNEQFF. In nucleotides, the CDR3 is TGCGCCAGCAGCCATCCGGGAGCGAGCAATGAGCAGTTCTTC.

CDR3 in amino acids: CAISDGTGHYEQYF. The CDR3 coding sequence is TGTGCCATCAGCGACGGGACAGGTCATTACGAGCAGTACTTC. This rearrangement joins TRBV10-3 to TRBJ2-7, with TRBD1 matching over 8 bases. Germline V lookup: CDR1 ENHRY, CDR2 SYGVKD. The trim removed 6 bases at V and 4 bases at J, leaving 8 bases unmatched. There are 14 residues in the CDR3.

V gene TRBV6-6 combines with J gene TRBJ2-7; the D gene is possibly TRBD2 (6 bases). V was clipped by 4 bases and J by 0 bases, with 13 bases between them. The CDR3 is 15 residues long. CDR1 MNHNY and CDR2 SVGAGI come from the germline V gene (reference sequence). CDR3 sequence (DNA): TGTGCCAGCAGTTCCGGGAGCGGGCGCTCCTACGAGCAGTACTTC. Translation gives CASSSGSGRSYEQYF.